This T cell receptor beta chain was identified during a study of breast tumors, draining lymph nodes, adjacent tissues. Broader study findings: Compared with lymph nodes, tumors were less diverse; compared with nontumor tissue, more.

Axillary draining lymph nodes of breast cancer patients supplied the node samples. This clonotype came up many times. Its antigen is as yet unknown. V gave up 2 bases and J gave up 4 bases, with 11 bases separating them. CDR1 LNHNV and CDR2 YYDKDF come from the germline V gene (reference sequence). This CDR3 has 14 residues. TCRdb re-analysed the multiplex PCR reads in MiXCR, keeping a single row per CDR3 protein. The sample has under 350,000 distinct CDR3 sequences; under 35% are singletons. The TCR was taken from a female donor with breast cancer. Some clones in this sample may be carry-over from other donors' samples. The V call is TRBV15, the J call TRBJ2-5; tentative D call: TRBD1 (5 bases). The source material was axillary lymph node tissue. CDR3 in amino acids: CATSRLDSRETQYF. CDR3 DNA sequence: TGTGCCACCAGCAGACTAGACAGTAGAGAGACCCAGTACTTC.